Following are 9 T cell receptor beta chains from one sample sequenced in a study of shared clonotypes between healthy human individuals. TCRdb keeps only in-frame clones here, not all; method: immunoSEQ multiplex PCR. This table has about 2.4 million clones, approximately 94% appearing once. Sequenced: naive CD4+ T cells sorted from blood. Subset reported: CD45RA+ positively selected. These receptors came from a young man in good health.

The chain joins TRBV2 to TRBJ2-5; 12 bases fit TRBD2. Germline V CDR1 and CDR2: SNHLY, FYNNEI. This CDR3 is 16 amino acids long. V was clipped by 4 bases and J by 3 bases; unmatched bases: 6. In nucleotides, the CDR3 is TGTGCCAGCAGTGCCCCTACTAGCGGGGGGAAAGAGACCCAGTACTTC. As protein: CASSAPTSGGKETQYF.

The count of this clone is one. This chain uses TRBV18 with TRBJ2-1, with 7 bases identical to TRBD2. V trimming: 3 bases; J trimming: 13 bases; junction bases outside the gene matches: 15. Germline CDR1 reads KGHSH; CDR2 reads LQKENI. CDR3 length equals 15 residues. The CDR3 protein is CASSPIPGTTEGQFF. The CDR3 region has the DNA TGTGCCAGCTCACCCATTCCCGGGACTACCGAAGGTCAGTTCTTC. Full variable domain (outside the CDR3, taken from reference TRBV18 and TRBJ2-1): NAGVMQNPRHLVRRRGQEARLRCSPMKGHSHVYWYRQLPEEGLKFMVYLQKENIIDESGMPKERFSAEFPKEGPSILRIQQVVRGDSAAYFCASSPIPGTTEGQFFGPGTRLTVL.

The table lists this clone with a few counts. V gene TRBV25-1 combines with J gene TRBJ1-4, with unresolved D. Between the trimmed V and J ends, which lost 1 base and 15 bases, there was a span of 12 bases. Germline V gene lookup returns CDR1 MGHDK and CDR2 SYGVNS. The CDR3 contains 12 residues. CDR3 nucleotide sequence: TGTGCCAGCAGTGAATCAGGCAGCCCAGTGTTTTTT. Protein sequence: CASSESGSPVFF.

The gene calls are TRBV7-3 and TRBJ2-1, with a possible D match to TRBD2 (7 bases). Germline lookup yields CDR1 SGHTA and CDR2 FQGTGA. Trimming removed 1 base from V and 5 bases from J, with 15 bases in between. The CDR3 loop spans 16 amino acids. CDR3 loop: CASSLSGGGLNNEQFF. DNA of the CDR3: TGTGCCAGCAGCTTAAGTGGCGGGGGCCTCAACAATGAGCAGTTCTTC.

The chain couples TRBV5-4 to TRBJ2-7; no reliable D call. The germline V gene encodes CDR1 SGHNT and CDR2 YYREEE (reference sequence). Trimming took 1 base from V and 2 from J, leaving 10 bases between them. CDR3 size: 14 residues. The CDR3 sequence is CASSLKLGTYEQYF. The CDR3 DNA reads TGTGCCAGCAGCTTGAAATTAGGTACCTACGAGCAGTACTTC. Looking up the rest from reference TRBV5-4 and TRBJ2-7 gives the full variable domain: ETGVTQSPTHLIKTRGQQVTLRCSSQSGHNTVSWYQQALGQGPQFIFQYYREEENGRGNFPPRFSGLQFPNYSSELNVNALELDDSALYLCASSLKLGTYEQYFGPGTRLTVT.

CDR3 nucleotide sequence: TGTGCCAGTAGTATTTTAAATGCCTACAATGAGCAGTTCTTC. Its translation is CASSILNAYNEQFF. This chain uses TRBV19 with TRBJ2-1; unclear D gene. The V gene's germline CDR1 is LNHDA and CDR2 SQIVND (reference sequence). The CDR3 is 14 residues long. Between the trimmed V and J ends, which lost 3 bases and 2 bases, there was a span of 8 bases.

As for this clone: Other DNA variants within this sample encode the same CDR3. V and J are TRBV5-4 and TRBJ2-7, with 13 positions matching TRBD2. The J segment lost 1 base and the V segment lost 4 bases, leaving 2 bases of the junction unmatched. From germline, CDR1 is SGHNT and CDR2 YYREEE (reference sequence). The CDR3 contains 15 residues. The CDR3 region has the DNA TGTGCCAGCAGCCCGGGACTAGCGGGGTCCTACGAGCAGTACTTC. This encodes CASSPGLAGSYEQYF.

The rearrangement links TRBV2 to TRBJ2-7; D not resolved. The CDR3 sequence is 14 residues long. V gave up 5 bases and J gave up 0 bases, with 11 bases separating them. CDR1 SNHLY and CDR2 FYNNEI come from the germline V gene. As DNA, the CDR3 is TGTGCCAGCAGTTTCACCTATAGCTCCTACGAGCAGTACTTC. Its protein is CASSFTYSSYEQYF.

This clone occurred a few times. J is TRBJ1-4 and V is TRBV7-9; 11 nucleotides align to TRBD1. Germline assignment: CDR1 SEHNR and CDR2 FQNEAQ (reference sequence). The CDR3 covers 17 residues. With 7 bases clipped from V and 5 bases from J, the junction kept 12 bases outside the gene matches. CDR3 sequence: CASTLGQGATGNEKLFF. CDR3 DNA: TGTGCCAGCACCCTCGGACAGGGGGCAACTGGGAATGAAAAACTGTTTTTT.